What follows are 23 T cell receptor beta chains derived from one specimen sequenced in a study of shared clonotypes between healthy human individuals. Generated by immunoSEQ multiplex PCR, the TCRdb table keeps only in-frame clones and is missing some. The profile covers 1.5 million to 1.9 million clones, with 95% to 99% appearing a single time and 0.45% taken by the ten largest. The source material was naive CD4+ T cells sorted from blood. The sample's subset: CD45RA+ positively selected. All receptors come from a man in his thirties or forties in good health.

For the CDR3, the DNA is TGCGCCAGCAGGGCTAGCGGGGGACCCACAGATACGCAGTATTTT. This codes for CASRASGGPTDTQYF. The rearrangement links TRBV10-2 to TRBJ2-3; 10 bases agree with TRBD2. The CDR3 spans 15 residues. CDR1 WSHSY and CDR2 SAAADI come from the germline V gene. V dropped 6 bases and J dropped 2; count of bases not matched to a gene: 5.

The V gene is TRBV30, the J gene TRBJ2-7; D gene unclear. Germline values: CDR1 GTSNPN, CDR2 SVGIG (reference sequence). CDR3 length: 12 residues. The V and J ends lost 1 base and 4 bases respectively, with 8 bases between them. The CDR3 loop reads CAWSATEYEQYF. The DNA for the CDR3 is TGTGCCTGGAGTGCAACAGAATACGAGCAGTACTTC.

In nucleotides, the CDR3 is TGTGCCAGTAGTACCCAAATCTCGACGGAAAAGAACACTGAAGCTTTCTTT. As protein: CASSTQISTEKNTEAFF. The chain joins TRBV19 to TRBJ1-1; no clear D. Germline CDR1 is LNHDA and CDR2 is SQIVND (reference sequence). Trimming took 4 bases from V and 1 from J, leaving 19 bases between them. This CDR3 has 17 residues.

V gene TRBV5-1 combines with J gene TRBJ1-1; D gene uncertain. The germline V and J ends were trimmed by 4 bases and 2 bases, with 9 bases remaining between them. The CDR3 loop spans 13 amino acids. The germline gives CDR1 SGHRS, CDR2 YFSETQ. CDR3 sequence: CASSPVGNTEAFF. In nucleotides, the CDR3 is TGCGCCAGCAGCCCCGTTGGAAACACTGAAGCTTTCTTT.

The chain joins TRBV6-1 to TRBJ2-7, with D possibly matching TRBD1 (6 bases). Germline V gene sequence: CDR1 MNHNS, CDR2 SASEGT. V gave up 5 bases and J gave up 6 bases, with 8 bases separating them. There are 11 residues in the CDR3. The CDR3 protein is CASSLGGEQYF. DNA for the CDR3: TGTGCCAGCAGTCTAGGGGGCGAGCAGTACTTC.

The chain couples TRBV2 to TRBJ1-2; 7 bases match TRBD1. This CDR3 region has 19 residues. The J segment lost 2 bases and the V segment lost 2 bases, leaving 17 bases of the junction unmatched. Germline-derived CDR1 and CDR2 are SNHLY and FYNNEI. The CDR3: CASSESLPRGSTSNYGYTF. CDR3 nucleotide sequence: TGTGCCAGCAGTGAATCTCTCCCCAGGGGGAGTACGTCGAACTATGGCTACACCTTC.

This clone was seen a single time. This chain uses TRBV2 with TRBJ2-3; D remains unclear. Germline CDR1 SNHLY, CDR2 FYNNEI. Trimming removed 7 bases from V and 2 bases from J, with 13 bases in between. This CDR3 has 14 amino acids. The CDR3 DNA sequence: TGTGCCAGCAATCTGGGTCTTTCCACAGATACGCAGTATTTT. Its protein product is CASNLGLSTDTQYF. The variable domain in full, with the rest retrieved from reference TRBV2 and TRBJ2-3, is EPEVTQTPSHQVTQMGQEVILRCVPISNHLYFYWYRQILGQKVEFLVSFYNNEISEKSEIFDDQFSVERPDGSNFTLKIRSTKLEDSAMYFCASNLGLSTDTQYFGPGTRLTVL.

The chain recombines TRBV4-1 with TRBJ2-7; D is perhaps TRBD1 or TRBD2 (5 bases each). CDR1 MGHRA and CDR2 YSYEKL come from the germline V gene. V dropped 4 bases and J dropped 2 bases, with 18 bases sitting between them. The CDR3 has 16 residues. The CDR3 protein is CASSRNTGTPTYEQYF. The CDR3 DNA follows: TGCGCCAGCAGCCGGAATACCGGGACGCCCACCTACGAGCAGTACTTC.

The chain joins TRBV18 to TRBJ1-5; D is unclear. The length of the CDR3 is 14 residues. V was trimmed by 5 bases and J by 2 bases, leaving 10 bases between them. Per germline, CDR1 KGHSH and CDR2 LQKENI. CDR3 coding DNA: TGTGCCAGCTCATCCAACATAGGCAATCAGCCCCAGCATTTT. It specifies CASSSNIGNQPQHF.

This clone was observed once. This chain uses TRBV28 with TRBJ1-1; a weak D match, TRBD1 (6 bases). The V end lost 5 bases, the J end lost 1 base, and 11 bases lay between the germline ends. CDR3 length: 14 amino acids. CDR1 is MDHEN, CDR2 SYDVKM, per germline. The CDR3 sequence: CASSGAGQNTEAFF. Here the CDR3 DNA reads TGTGCCAGCAGTGGGGCGGGACAGAACACTGAAGCTTTCTTT.

The chain employs TRBV11-3 and TRBJ2-2, with a tentative D call TRBD1 (6 bases). This CDR3 is 14 amino acids long. V lost 2 bases to trimming and J lost 7 bases, with 11 bases between them. The germline V gene has CDR1 SGHNT and CDR2 YENEEA. CDR3 sequence: CASSLKGDGGELFF. CDR3 DNA sequence: TGTGCCAGCAGCTTAAAGGGGGACGGCGGGGAGCTGTTTTTT. The full variable domain, its missing parts supplied by reference TRBV11-3 and TRBJ2-2, is EAGVVQSPRYKIIEKKQPVAFWCNPISGHNTLYWYLQNLGQGPELLIRYENEEAVDDSQLPKDRFSAERLKGVDSTLKIQPAELGDSAVYLCASSLKGDGGELFFGEGSRLTVL.

The chain carries TRBV28 and TRBJ1-5; D gene unclear. This CDR3 comprises 15 residues. Germline V CDR1 and CDR2: MDHEN, SYDVKM. The germline V and J ends were trimmed by 2 bases and 0 bases, with 8 bases remaining between them. The CDR3 DNA reads TGTGCCAGCAGTTTAAGAGTTTATAGCAATCAGCCCCAGCATTTT. Amino acid sequence: CASSLRVYSNQPQHF.

The chain employs TRBV5-4 and TRBJ1-1; 11 bases are shared with TRBD1. Germline V gene data show CDR1 as SGHNT and CDR2 as YYREEE (reference sequence). The CDR3 totals 15 residues. V dropped 3 bases and J dropped 4; count of bases not matched to a gene: 5. The CDR3 protein is CASSSKDRGRTEAFF. In nucleotides, the CDR3 is TGTGCCAGCAGCTCCAAGGACAGGGGGCGCACTGAAGCTTTCTTT. The full variable domain, completed using reference TRBV5-4 and TRBJ1-1, is ETGVTQSPTHLIKTRGQQVTLRCSSQSGHNTVSWYQQALGQGPQFIFQYYREEENGRGNFPPRFSGLQFPNYSSELNVNALELDDSALYLCASSSKDRGRTEAFFGQGTRLTVV.

The chain recombines TRBV11-3 with TRBJ2-7; D call uncertain. The CDR3 loop spans 13 amino acids. With 3 bases removed from V and 4 bases from J, the gap between germline ends came to 10 bases. Germline values: CDR1 SGHNT, CDR2 YENEEA. The CDR3 DNA reads TGTGCCAGCAGCTTGCGCCCGGATTACGAGCAGTACTTC. Translated, it gives CASSLRPDYEQYF.

The V gene is TRBV5-1, the J gene TRBJ2-7, with 8 bases aligning to TRBD2. This CDR3 region has 17 residues. Germline V gene lookup returns CDR1 SGHRS and CDR2 YFSETQ. After removal of 0 bases from V and 2 bases from J, the junction contained 10 bases not matched to a gene. CDR3 in DNA: TGCGCCAGCAGCTTGGTTCCAGACGGGGGGGCGACCTACGAGCAGTACTTC. As protein: CASSLVPDGGATYEQYF.

This chain joins TRBV28 and TRBJ2-1; TRBD1 matches at 8 bases. There are 16 residues in the CDR3. Germline CDR1 is MDHEN and CDR2 is SYDVKM. The V segment lost 6 bases and the J segment 5 bases; nucleotides outside the gene matches: 12. CDR3: CASRRSGGRQNNEQFF. For the CDR3, the DNA is TGTGCCAGCAGGAGATCAGGGGGCCGCCAGAACAATGAGCAGTTCTTC.

The chain employs TRBV11-2 and TRBJ2-1; D could derive from TRBD1 or TRBD2 (5 bases each). This CDR3 is built from 15 residues. The V gene's germline CDR1 is SGHAT and CDR2 FQNNGV. V was pared by 7 bases and J by 6 bases, with 19 bases between. CDR3 DNA sequence: TGTGCCAGCACCCCTTTTGGGGGTCCCAGCAATGAGCAGTTCTTC. It specifies CASTPFGGPSNEQFF. Variable domain in full (rest from reference TRBV11-2 and TRBJ2-1): EAGVAQSPRYKIIEKRQSVAFWCNPISGHATLYWYQQILGQGPKLLIQFQNNGVVDDSQLPKDRFSAERLKGVDSTLKIQPAKLEDSAVYLCASTPFGGPSNEQFFGPGTRLTVL.

The chain is built from TRBV5-1 and TRBJ2-5; D is ambiguous. This CDR3 spans 15 amino acids. Germline-derived CDR1 and CDR2 are SGHRS and YFSETQ. V was trimmed by 0 bases and J by 0 bases, leaving 9 bases between them. CDR3 amino acids: CASSLGTRDQETQYF. The CDR3 coding sequence is TGCGCCAGCAGCTTGGGTACCCGAGACCAAGAGACCCAGTACTTC.

The CDR3 protein is CASSSDQNTGELFF. CDR3 nucleotides: TGTGCCAGCAGCTCCGACCAGAACACCGGGGAGCTGTTTTTT. This chain connects TRBV5-4 to TRBJ2-2, with D hard to call. This CDR3 has 14 residues. Germline V gene lookup returns CDR1 SGHNT and CDR2 YYREEE (reference sequence). V was cut by 3 bases and J by 1 base, with 7 bases left in between.

The V call is TRBV9, the J call TRBJ2-7; TRBD1 matches 11 bases. The ends lost 3 bases at V and 5 bases at J; junction bases unmatched: 4. The germline CDR1 and CDR2 sequences are SGDLS and YYNGEE. The CDR3 extends over 14 amino acids. The CDR3 sequence is CASSAPGQGDEQYF. The CDR3 DNA follows: TGTGCCAGCAGCGCGCCGGGACAGGGGGACGAGCAGTACTTC.

The V gene is TRBV28, the J gene TRBJ1-1; D is ambiguous. The CDR3 length is 16 residues. V lost 5 bases and J 8 bases, leaving 24 bases between the germline ends. Germline CDR1 MDHEN, CDR2 SYDVKM. The CDR3 region is CASSIRGRVDLPEAFF. The CDR3 DNA is TGTGCCAGCAGTATCAGAGGGAGGGTCGACCTCCCCGAAGCTTTCTTT.

The CDR3 region has the DNA TGTGCCAGCAGCCCCACGGCGACCATTAGCGGGAGCTCCTACGAGCAGTACTTC. Its protein product is CASSPTATISGSSYEQYF. The rearrangement uses TRBV13 and TRBJ2-7; 9 bases fit TRBD2. Germline-derived CDR1 and CDR2 are PRHDT and FYEKMQ (reference sequence). The junction had 14 bases not matched to a gene; V was cut back by 5 bases and J by 0 bases. This CDR3 has 18 residues.

CDR3 nucleotide sequence: TGTGCCAGTAGTATAGTGGGTCTGCCCCAAGAGACCCAGTACTTC. Its translation: CASSIVGLPQETQYF. The chain employs TRBV19 and TRBJ2-5, with D uncertain. Per germline, CDR1 LNHDA and CDR2 SQIVND (reference sequence). The CDR3 length is 15 residues. V lost 1 base to trimming and J lost 1 base, with 10 bases between them. Supplemented by reference TRBV19 and TRBJ2-5, the full variable domain reads DGGITQSPKYLFRKEGQNVTLSCEQNLNHDAMYWYRQDPGQGLRLIYYSQIVNDFQKGDIAEGYSVSREKKESFPLTVTSAQKNPTAFYLCASSIVGLPQETQYFGPGTRLLVL.